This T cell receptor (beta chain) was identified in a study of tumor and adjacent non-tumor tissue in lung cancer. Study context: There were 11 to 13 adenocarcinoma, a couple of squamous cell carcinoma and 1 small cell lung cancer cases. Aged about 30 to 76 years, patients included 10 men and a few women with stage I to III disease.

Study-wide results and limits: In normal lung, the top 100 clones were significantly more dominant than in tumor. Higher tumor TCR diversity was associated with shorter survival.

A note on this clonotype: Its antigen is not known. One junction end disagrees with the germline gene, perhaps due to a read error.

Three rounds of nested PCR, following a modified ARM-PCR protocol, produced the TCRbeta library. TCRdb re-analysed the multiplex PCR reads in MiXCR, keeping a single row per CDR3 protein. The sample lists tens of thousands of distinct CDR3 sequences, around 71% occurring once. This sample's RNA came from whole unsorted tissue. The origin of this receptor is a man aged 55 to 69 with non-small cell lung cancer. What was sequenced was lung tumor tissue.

The CDR3 here is CASSASAGVGGYAF. The DNA of the CDR3 is TGTGCCAGCAGCGCTAGTGCGGGGGTCGGTGGTTACGCCTTC. V gene TRBV11-2 combines with J gene TRBJ1-2; D is perhaps TRBD1 (5 bases). The CDR3 is 14 residues long. Germline V gene lookup returns CDR1 SGHAT and CDR2 FQNNGV. Filled out from reference TRBV11-2 and TRBJ1-2, the complete variable domain reads EAGVAQSPRYKIIEKRQSVAFWCNPISGHATLYWYQQILGQGPKLLIQFQNNGVVDDSQLPKDRFSAERLKGVDSTLKIQPAKLEDSAVYLCASSASAGVGGYAFGSGTRLTVV.